Following are 15 T cell receptor beta chains from one sample sequenced in a study of beta chain features in type 1 diabetes. Overall study findings and caveats: There was a moderate but significant shortening of TCRB CDR3s in all four CD4+ subsets of Type 1 diabetes patients.

The whole isolated RNA underwent reverse transcription, so sequencing captured expressed TCRB transcripts. Using immunoSEQ multiplex PCR, the repertoire was profiled, and TCRdb retains in-frame clones only, with some absent. The sample gives 300,000 to 450,000 clones, roughly 12% of which show up once; approximately 0.011% is in the top ten. Antigens of these TCRs are unknown. Sequences were obtained from naive CD4+ T cells from blood. The receptors come from a woman younger than 30 with type 1 diabetes.

The V call is TRBV2, the J call TRBJ1-1, with D possibly TRBD1 on 6 matching bases. The germline CDR1 and CDR2 sequences are SNHLY and FYNNEI. The ends were cut back, 4 bases at V and 5 bases at J, with 14 bases in the middle. This CDR3 is 14 amino acids long. The CDR3 here is CASSVQGRSTEAFF. The CDR3 region has the DNA TGTGCCAGCAGTGTCCAGGGGCGGTCAACTGAAGCTTTCTTT.

This clone has just a few counts. The rearrangement links TRBV7-2 to TRBJ2-5; tentative D call: TRBD2 (7 bases). V lost 5 bases, J lost 4 bases, and 14 bases lay in between. CDR1 and CDR2 from the germline V gene are SGHTA and FQGNSA. The CDR3 runs 14 residues. The CDR3 loop reads CASSRGGGGETQYF. The CDR3, as DNA: TGTGCCAGCAGCCGAGGGGGGGGTGGAGAGACCCAGTACTTC.

The chain couples TRBV9 to TRBJ1-2; the D gene is possibly TRBD1 (5 bases). The CDR3 length is 14 residues. Trimming removed 3 bases at V and 2 bases at J, with 11 bases between. CDR1 and CDR2 (germline): SGDLS, YYNGEE. The CDR3 DNA follows: TGTGCCAGCAGCGCCGACAGAAGAAACTATGGCTACACCTTC. Amino acid sequence: CASSADRRNYGYTF.

The V call is TRBV9, the J call TRBJ2-1, with D unclear. Germline CDR1 is SGDLS and CDR2 is YYNGEE. CDR3 length: 14 residues. V lost 3 bases and J 9 bases, leaving 16 bases between the germline ends. The DNA for the CDR3 is TGTGCCAGCAGCGCCCGAAACCGAGAAATTGAGCAGTTCTTC. Its translation is CASSARNREIEQFF.

The chain joins TRBV5-1 to TRBJ1-1, with no clear D. The V end was cut by 4 bases, the J end by 2 bases, with 12 bases between. The length of the CDR3 is 14 residues. CDR1 is SGHRS, CDR2 YFSETQ, per germline. The CDR3 DNA is TGCGCCAGCAGCCCTACCGGTCGTAACACTGAAGCTTTCTTT. It translates to CASSPTGRNTEAFF.

This CDR3 is CASSIVVGQELYYGYTF. CDR3 nucleotides: TGTGCCAGTAGTATAGTCGTGGGACAGGAGTTATACTATGGCTACACCTTC. The V gene is TRBV19, the J gene TRBJ1-2, with 8 bases identical to TRBD1. V gave up 1 base and J gave up 3 bases; unmatched junction bases: 10. The CDR3 loop spans 17 amino acids. Germline V CDR1 and CDR2: LNHDA, SQIVND (reference sequence).

This clone was picked up one time. The chain is built from TRBV28 and TRBJ1-2; 7 nucleotides line up with TRBD1. This CDR3 has 14 amino acids. Germline trimming cut 2 bases from V and 4 bases from J; bases unmatched to any gene: 4. Germline values: CDR1 MDHEN, CDR2 SYDVKM. The CDR3 is CASSLGQVRYGYTF. As DNA, the CDR3 is TGTGCCAGCAGTTTAGGACAGGTCCGCTATGGCTACACCTTC.

This chain connects TRBV2 to TRBJ2-1; 12 positions agree with TRBD2. V lost 9 bases, J lost 4 bases, and 4 bases stayed unmatched. Germline V gene data show CDR1 as SNHLY and CDR2 as FYNNEI. The CDR3 contains 14 residues. In nucleotides, the CDR3 is TGTGCCAGTGTGACTAGCGGGGGTTACAATGAGCAGTTCTTC. Amino acid sequence: CASVTSGGYNEQFF.

The sample holds a few counts of this clone. This chain joins TRBV29-1 and TRBJ2-3; 7 bases map to TRBD1. CDR1 is SQVTM, CDR2 ANQGSEA, per germline. The V segment lost 1 base and the J segment 2 bases; nucleotides outside the gene matches: 9. The CDR3 is 16 amino acids. Here the CDR3 reads CSVEGGRGMTTDTQYF. DNA of the CDR3: TGCAGCGTTGAAGGGGGCAGGGGGATGACCACAGATACGCAGTATTTT.

CDR3 sequence: CASSPPSKNYEQYF. The CDR3, as DNA: TGTGCCAGCTCACCGCCCTCCAAGAACTACGAGCAGTACTTC. The chain couples TRBV18 to TRBJ2-5; D not certain. The J call may be faulty, since TRBJ2-7 better matches the DNA end. Germline V gives CDR1 KGHSH, CDR2 LQKENI. The CDR3 is made up of 14 amino acids.

The gene calls are TRBV9 and TRBJ2-1; 11 nucleotides match TRBD1. Germline CDR1 reads SGDLS; CDR2 reads YYNGEE. Losses at the gene ends were 1 base for V and 8 bases for J; bases not matched to a gene: 5. This CDR3 is 15 amino acids long. CDR3 in DNA: TGTGCCAGCAGCGTAAGGGACAGGGGGAGCGATGAGCAGTTCTTC. Protein: CASSVRDRGSDEQFF.

The chain has TRBV29-1 and TRBJ2-7; D remains ambiguous. Germline CDR1 reads SQVTM; CDR2 reads ANQGSEA. The CDR3 extends over 13 amino acids. Trimming shortened V by 0 bases and J by 2 bases, and 8 bases separated the two germline ends. The CDR3 DNA reads TGCAGCGTTGAAGATCCGCACACCTACGAGCAGTACTTC. Protein: CSVEDPHTYEQYF.

The chain uses TRBV2 and TRBJ1-5, with unresolved D. The germline V gene encodes CDR1 SNHLY and CDR2 FYNNEI. This CDR3 is built from 14 residues. V lost 1 base and J 2 bases, leaving 6 bases between the germline ends. As DNA, the CDR3 is TGTGCCAGCAGTGAAGACATCGGCAATCAGCCCCAGCATTTT. Protein: CASSEDIGNQPQHF.

The V gene is TRBV28, the J gene TRBJ2-1, with no clear D. The CDR3 has 11 amino acids. Germline CDR1 reads MDHEN; CDR2 reads SYDVKM. The V and J ends lost 4 bases and 13 bases respectively, with 11 bases between them. CDR3 in DNA: TGTGCCAGCAGTTCCCGACGGAGACAGTTCTTC. This codes for CASSSRRRQFF.

This clone has just a few counts. J is TRBJ2-5 and V is TRBV6-6; D gene uncertain. The CDR3 length is 12 residues. V was clipped by 3 bases and J by 5 bases, with 7 bases between them. The V gene's germline CDR1 is MNHNY and CDR2 SVGAGI (reference sequence). CDR3 protein: CASSYAQETQYF. The CDR3 DNA reads as TGTGCCAGCAGTTATGCTCAGGAGACCCAGTACTTC.